A single sample is the source of the 5 T cell receptor beta chains below, sequenced in a study of blood T cells in healthy people across ages. Alongside a J-beta primer mix, a sample-barcoded 5' primer served in a second PCR lasting roughly 7 to 11 cycles. TCRdb redid the calling of the 5' RACE reads with MiXCR, one entry per CDR3 protein. The sample carries approximately 700,000 distinct CDR3 sequences, less than 40% recorded once. Sequencing was carried out using blood. The receptors were gathered from a woman aged 80 or over in good health.

On this clonotype itself: This may be a read error, as it is one base from a much larger clone. The chain carries TRBV6-2 or TRBV6-3 and TRBJ2-4; TRBD1 matches at 12 bases. TRBJ2-7 explains the end of the DNA better; the J call may be wrong. This CDR3 contains 16 residues. The germline CDR1 and CDR2 sequences are MNHEY and SVGEGT. For the CDR3, the DNA is TGTGCCAGCAGTTTAGTCCCGGGACAGGGGGCCTGCGAGCAGTACTTC. This gives the protein CASSLVPGQGACEQYF.

At least ten counts were recorded for this clonotype. The rearrangement links TRBV27 to TRBJ2-5, with D possibly TRBD1 on 6 matching bases. The CDR3 runs 16 residues. CDR1 MNHEY and CDR2 SMNVEV come from the germline V gene (reference sequence). Trimming took off 0 bases at V and 5 bases at J, with 16 bases between the two ends. The CDR3 DNA is TGTGCCAGCAGTTTATCTTACCTTGACAGGCCGGAGACCCAGTACTTC. Translation: CASSLSYLDRPETQYF.

Comments on this clonotype: Possible read error: a much larger clone is one base away. This sequence joins TRBV5-1 and TRBJ2-1; 12 nucleotides line up with TRBD2. The CDR3 loop spans 16 amino acids. Germline V gene data show CDR1 as SGHRS and CDR2 as YFSETQ. Losses at the gene ends were 0 bases for V and 8 bases for J; bases not matched to a gene: 6. The CDR3 DNA follows: TGCGCCAGCAGCTTGGCCAAGGCTAGCGGGGGGGATGAGCAGTTCTTC. Encoded protein: CASSLAKASGGDEQFF.

At least ten counts were recorded for this clonotype. The chain is built from TRBV5-1 and TRBJ2-1; TRBD2 agrees at 9 bases. Trimming took 6 bases from V and 3 from J; bases not matched to a gene: 4. The CDR3 is made up of 14 amino acids. Germline-derived CDR1 and CDR2 are SGHRS and YFSETQ. The CDR3 bases are TGCGCCAGCACGCGGGGGGGCAGCTACAATGAGCAGTTCTTC. Amino acid sequence: CASTRGGSYNEQFF.

In its sample, this clonotype was seen many times. CDR3 sequence (DNA): TGTGCCAGCAGCGTACTGCGGGACCTTGGGGAGCAGTACTTC. Translation gives CASSVLRDLGEQYF. The rearrangement uses TRBV9 and TRBJ2-7; D is perhaps TRBD2 (6 bases). CDR1 is SGDLS and CDR2 is YYNGEE in the germline V gene. The CDR3 sequence is 14 residues long. Trimming stripped 1 base from V and 7 bases from J, with 15 bases between.